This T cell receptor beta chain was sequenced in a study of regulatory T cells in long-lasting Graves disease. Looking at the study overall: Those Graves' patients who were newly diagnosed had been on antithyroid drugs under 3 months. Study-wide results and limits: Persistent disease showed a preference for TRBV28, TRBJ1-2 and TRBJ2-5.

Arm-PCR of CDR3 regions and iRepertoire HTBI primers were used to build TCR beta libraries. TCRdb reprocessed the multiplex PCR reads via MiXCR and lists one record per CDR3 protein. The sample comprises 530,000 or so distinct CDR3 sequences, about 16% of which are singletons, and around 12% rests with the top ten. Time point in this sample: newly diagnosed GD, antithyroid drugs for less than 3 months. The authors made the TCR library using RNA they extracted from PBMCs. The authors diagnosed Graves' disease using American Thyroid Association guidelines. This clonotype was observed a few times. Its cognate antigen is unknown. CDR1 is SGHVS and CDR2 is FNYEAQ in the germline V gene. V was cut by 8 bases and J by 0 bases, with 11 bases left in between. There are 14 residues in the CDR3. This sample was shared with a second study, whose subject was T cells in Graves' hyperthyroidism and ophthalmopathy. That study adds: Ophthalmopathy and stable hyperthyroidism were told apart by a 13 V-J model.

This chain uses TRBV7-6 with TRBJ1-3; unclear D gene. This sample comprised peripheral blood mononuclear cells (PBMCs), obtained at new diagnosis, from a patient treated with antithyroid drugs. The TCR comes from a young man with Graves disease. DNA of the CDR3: TGTGCCAGCGCCCCAAGGTCCTCTGGAAACACCATATATTTT. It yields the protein CASAPRSSGNTIYF.